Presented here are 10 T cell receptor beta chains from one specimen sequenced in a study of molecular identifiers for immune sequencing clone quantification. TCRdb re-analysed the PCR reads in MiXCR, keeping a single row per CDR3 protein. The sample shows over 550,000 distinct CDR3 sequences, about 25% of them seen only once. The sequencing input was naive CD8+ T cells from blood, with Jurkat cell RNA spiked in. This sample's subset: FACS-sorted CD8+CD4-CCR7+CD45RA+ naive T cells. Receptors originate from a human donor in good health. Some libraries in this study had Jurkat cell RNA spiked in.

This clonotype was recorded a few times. The CDR3 nucleotides are TGTGCCAGTAGCCCCGGCCCTAGCGGGAGGATTACCGACAATGAGCAGTTCTTC. Amino acids: CASSPGPSGRITDNEQFF. The chain is built from TRBV19 and TRBJ2-1, with 11 nucleotides matching TRBD2. Germline lookup yields CDR1 LNHDA and CDR2 SQIVND (reference sequence). Germline trimming cut 6 bases from V and 5 bases from J; bases unmatched to any gene: 15. This CDR3 contains 18 residues.

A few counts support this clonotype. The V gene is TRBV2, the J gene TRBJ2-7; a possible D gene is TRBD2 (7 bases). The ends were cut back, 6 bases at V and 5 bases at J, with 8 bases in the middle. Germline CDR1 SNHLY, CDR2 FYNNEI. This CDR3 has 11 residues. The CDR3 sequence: CASRGGHEQYF. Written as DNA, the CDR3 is TGTGCCAGCAGGGGGGGGCACGAGCAGTACTTC.

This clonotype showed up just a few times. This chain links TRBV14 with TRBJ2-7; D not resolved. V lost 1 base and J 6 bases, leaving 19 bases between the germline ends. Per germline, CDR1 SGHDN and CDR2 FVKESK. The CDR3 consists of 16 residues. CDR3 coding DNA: TGTGCCAGCAGCCAAGTACACCCGCCTGGATCATTCGAGCAGTACTTC. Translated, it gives CASSQVHPPGSFEQYF.

The CDR3 is CSAREGTGLRNQPQHF. CDR3 in DNA: TGCAGTGCTAGGGAGGGGACAGGGCTTCGGAATCAGCCCCAGCATTTT. This chain links TRBV20-1 with TRBJ1-5; 9 bases align to TRBD1. This CDR3 has 16 residues. In germline, CDR1 is DFQATT, CDR2 SNEGSKA (reference sequence). V trimming: 3 bases; J trimming: 4 bases; junction bases outside the gene matches: 10.

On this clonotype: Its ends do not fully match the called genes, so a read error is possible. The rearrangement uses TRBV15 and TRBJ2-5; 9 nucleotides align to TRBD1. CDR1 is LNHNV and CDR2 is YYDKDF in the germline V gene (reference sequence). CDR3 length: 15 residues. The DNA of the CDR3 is TGTGCCACCAGCAGTATTACAGGGGGCCAAGACACCCACTACTTC. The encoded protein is CATSSITGGQDTHYF.

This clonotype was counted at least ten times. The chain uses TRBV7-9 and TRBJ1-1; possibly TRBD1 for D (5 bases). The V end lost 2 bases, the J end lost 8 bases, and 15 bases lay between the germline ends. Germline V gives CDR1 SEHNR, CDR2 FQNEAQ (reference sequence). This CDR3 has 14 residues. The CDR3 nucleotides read TGTGCCAGCAGCTTATCTTTGAAGGGACCCGAAGCTTTCTTT. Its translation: CASSLSLKGPEAFF.

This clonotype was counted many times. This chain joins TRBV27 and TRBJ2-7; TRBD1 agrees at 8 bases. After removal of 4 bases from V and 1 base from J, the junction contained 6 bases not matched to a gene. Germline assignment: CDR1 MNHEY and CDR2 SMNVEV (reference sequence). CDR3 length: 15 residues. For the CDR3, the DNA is TGTGCCAGCAGTTACCGCGGGACAGGTTCCTACGAGCAGTACTTC. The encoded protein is CASSYRGTGSYEQYF.

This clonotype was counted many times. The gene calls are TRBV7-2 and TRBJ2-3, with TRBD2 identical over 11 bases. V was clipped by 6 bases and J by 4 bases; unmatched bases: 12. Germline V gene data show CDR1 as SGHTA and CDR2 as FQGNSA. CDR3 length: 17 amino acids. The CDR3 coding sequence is TGTGCCAGCAGTCCATACTCTAGCGGGGGGCCACCAGATACGCAGTATTTT. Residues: CASSPYSSGGPPDTQYF.

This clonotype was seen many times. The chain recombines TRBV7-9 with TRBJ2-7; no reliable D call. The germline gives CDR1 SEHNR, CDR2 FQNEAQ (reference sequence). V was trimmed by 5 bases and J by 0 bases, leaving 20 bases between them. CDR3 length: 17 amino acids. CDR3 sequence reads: CASSQTRSTANSYEQYF. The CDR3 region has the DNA TGTGCCAGCAGCCAAACTCGGTCTACGGCCAACTCCTACGAGCAGTACTTC.

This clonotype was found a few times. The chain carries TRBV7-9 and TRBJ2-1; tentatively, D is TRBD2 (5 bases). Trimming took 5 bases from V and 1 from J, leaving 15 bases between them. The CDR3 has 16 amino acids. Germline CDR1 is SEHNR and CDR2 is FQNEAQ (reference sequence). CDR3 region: CASSGTLPGSYNEQFF. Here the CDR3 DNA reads TGTGCCAGCAGCGGTACCTTACCGGGGTCCTACAATGAGCAGTTCTTC.